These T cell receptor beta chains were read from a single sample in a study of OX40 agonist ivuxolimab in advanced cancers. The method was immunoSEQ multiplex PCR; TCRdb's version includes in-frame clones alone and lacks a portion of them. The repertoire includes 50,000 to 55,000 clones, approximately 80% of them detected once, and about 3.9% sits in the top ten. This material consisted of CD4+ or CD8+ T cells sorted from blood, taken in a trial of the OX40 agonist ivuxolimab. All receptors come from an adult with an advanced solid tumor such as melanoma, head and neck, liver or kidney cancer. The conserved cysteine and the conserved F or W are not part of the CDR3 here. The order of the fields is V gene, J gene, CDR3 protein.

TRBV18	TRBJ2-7	ASSPRDWGTGAPKQY
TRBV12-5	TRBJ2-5	ASGTGTSGGAGLETQY
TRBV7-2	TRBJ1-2	ASSLLQGASGYT
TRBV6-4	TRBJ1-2	ASSPTGLHGYT
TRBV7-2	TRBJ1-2	ASSLGGQGVDYGYT
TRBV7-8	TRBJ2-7	ASSPTRQGASYEQY
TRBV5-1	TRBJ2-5	ASSLMGEGETQY
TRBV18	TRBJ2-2	ASSVRLAGTTGELF
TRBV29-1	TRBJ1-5	SVWTGSNQPQH
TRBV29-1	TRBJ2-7	SVGRNRGEQY
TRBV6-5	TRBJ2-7	ASRHRDSYEQY
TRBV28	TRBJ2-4	ASSRDSASKNIQY
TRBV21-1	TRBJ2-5	ASSKGKAGRQTQY
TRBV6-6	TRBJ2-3	ASSYSGKDTQY
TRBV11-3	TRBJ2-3	ASSLGLVPDTQY
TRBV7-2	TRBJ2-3	ASSLDGVGGSSTDTQY
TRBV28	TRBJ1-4	ASRLDTSFEKLF
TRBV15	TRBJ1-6	ATSRDSPLGNSPLH
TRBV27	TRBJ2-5	ASSSSGLAFQETQY
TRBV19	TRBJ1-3	ASSIGGSGNTIY
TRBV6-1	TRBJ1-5	ASSGTGAWSNQPQH
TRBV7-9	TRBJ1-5	ASSGVAQSNQPQH
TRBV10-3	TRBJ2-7	ATAQGGDHEQY
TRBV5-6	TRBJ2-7	ASSLYRLYEQY
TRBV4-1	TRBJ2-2	ASSLGAGRVAGELF
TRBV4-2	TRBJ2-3	ASSQDQITAGGSDTQY
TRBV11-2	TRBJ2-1	ASSPTWRGGPHEQF
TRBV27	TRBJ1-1	ASSGGSVNTEAF
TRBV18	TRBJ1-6	ASSPQGQGGNSPLH
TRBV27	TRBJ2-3	ASSLSQFDTQY
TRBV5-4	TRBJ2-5	ASSLAAQY
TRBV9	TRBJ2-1	ASSVAGQNNEQF
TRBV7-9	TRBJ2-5	ASSPGTSGGAQETQY
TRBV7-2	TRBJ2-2	ASSLLGLDNTGELF
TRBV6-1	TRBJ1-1	ASSVEMNTEAF
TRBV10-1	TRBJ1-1	ASSYTGFTEAF
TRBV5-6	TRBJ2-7	ASSRARISYEQY
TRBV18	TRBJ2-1	ASSIKSGAGGLAEQF
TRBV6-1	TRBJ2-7	ASSERASGYSYEQY
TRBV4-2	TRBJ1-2	ASSQLSRDRGHGYT
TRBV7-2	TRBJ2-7	ASSLVQGMAYEQY